Reported below is one TCR beta chain. Its matching antigen is unknown. This sample is drawn from a study of chemoradiotherapy in HPV16-positive cancers. Points from the study as a whole: Candidate HPV-specific clones and E7-related TCR motifs grew in tumor during treatment.

This table comes from immunoSEQ multiplex PCR, and its TCRdb copy is limited to in-frame clones, with some not included. This table has 20,000 to 25,000 clones, about 89% appearing once. Germline assignment: CDR1 SGHVS and CDR2 FNYEAQ. The CDR3 totals 13 residues. With 3 bases removed from V and 3 bases from J, the gap between germline ends came to 9 bases. This chain uses TRBV7-6 with TRBJ2-7; D possibly uses TRBD1 or TRBD2 (5 bases each). The TCR comes from a human donor with HPV-associated anogenital cancer. The sample here was blood, taken from a patient who underwent chemoradiotherapy. CDR3: CASSFYGGYEQYF. Written as DNA, the CDR3 is TGTGCCAGCAGCTTTTATGGGGGCTACGAGCAGTACTTC.